A selection of T cell receptor beta chains follows, all from one sample in a study of response to subunit inactivated influenza vaccine. One entry per CDR3 protein, called by TCRdb with MiXCR from the RT-PCR reads. The profile covers about 540,000 distinct CDR3 sequences, with around a quarter appearing a single time and around 2.8% taken by the ten largest. These records were also assigned to another study, of T cells expressing NK-cell markers.

Sequenced here: CD4+ T cells sorted from PBMCs, sampled roughly 13 days after vaccination. The receptors were gathered from a man in his fifties who received an inactivated influenza vaccine. The CDR3 runs from the conserved cysteine through the conserved F or W. Fields, in order: J gene, D gene, V gene, clone size, CDR3 protein, CDR3 DNA. D genes are given only for firm matches. Only part of the rows carry a size: once, few, many, or a class if the clone is expanded.

j_gene: TRBJ2-3
d_gene: TRBD2
v_gene: TRBV29-1
abundance: NA
CDR3aa: CSVGLAERTDTQYF
CDR3nt: TGCAGCGTCGGACTAGCGGAGCGCACAGATACGCAGTATTTT

j_gene: TRBJ2-5
d_gene: TRBD2
v_gene: TRBV6-2/TRBV6-3
abundance: NA
CDR3aa: CASREGWREQETQYF
CDR3nt: TGTGCCAGCAGGGAAGGGTGGCGGGAGCAAGAGACCCAGTACTTC

j_gene: TRBJ2-1
d_gene: NA
v_gene: TRBV4-3
abundance: NA
CDR3aa: CASSRIHGASYNEQFF
CDR3nt: TGCGCCAGCAGCCGAATTCATGGGGCCTCGTACAATGAGCAGTTCTTC

j_gene: TRBJ2-3
d_gene: NA
v_gene: TRBV18
abundance: NA
CDR3aa: CASSPWAGFGDTQYF
CDR3nt: TGTGCCAGCTCACCCTGGGCAGGGTTTGGAGATACGCAGTATTTT

j_gene: TRBJ1-1
d_gene: TRBD1
v_gene: TRBV24-1
abundance: NA
CDR3aa: CATAQGQGYGEAFF
CDR3nt: TGTGCCACCGCCCAGGGACAGGGTTATGGTGAAGCTTTCTTT

j_gene: TRBJ1-1
d_gene: NA
v_gene: TRBV6-1
abundance: NA
CDR3aa: CASSDNFLMNTEAFF
CDR3nt: TGTGCCAGCAGCGACAATTTCCTTATGAACACTGAAGCTTTCTTT

j_gene: TRBJ1-1
d_gene: NA
v_gene: TRBV4-3
abundance: NA
CDR3aa: CASSQDMGGWTEAFF
CDR3nt: TGCGCCAGCAGCCAAGATATGGGGGGCTGGACTGAAGCTTTCTTT

j_gene: TRBJ2-3
d_gene: NA
v_gene: TRBV15
abundance: NA
CDR3aa: CATSRRDGGTDTQYF
CDR3nt: TGTGCCACCAGCAGGAGGGATGGCGGGACAGATACGCAGTATTTT

j_gene: TRBJ2-1
d_gene: NA
v_gene: TRBV5-1
abundance: NA
CDR3aa: CASSLLGSEYNEQFF
CDR3nt: TGCGCCAGCAGCTTATTGGGGAGCGAGTACAATGAGCAGTTCTTC

j_gene: TRBJ2-5
d_gene: TRBD1
v_gene: TRBV12-3/TRBV12-4
abundance: NA
CDR3aa: CASSGTGALQETQYF
CDR3nt: TGTGCCAGCAGTGGGACAGGGGCCCTCCAAGAGACCCAGTACTTC

j_gene: TRBJ2-2
d_gene: NA
v_gene: TRBV24-1
abundance: once
CDR3aa: CATSRQGTGELFF
CDR3nt: TGTGCCACCAGCCGGCAGGGGACCGGGGAGCTGTTTTTT

j_gene: TRBJ2-1
d_gene: TRBD2
v_gene: TRBV5-1
abundance: NA
CDR3aa: CASSLLASGNNEQFF
CDR3nt: TGCGCCAGCAGCTTACTGGCTAGCGGGAATAATGAGCAGTTCTTC

j_gene: TRBJ2-2
d_gene: NA
v_gene: TRBV10-3
abundance: few
CDR3aa: CAIRPSRDTGELFF
CDR3nt: TGTGCCATCAGGCCGTCTCGGGACACCGGGGAGCTGTTTTTT

j_gene: TRBJ1-1
d_gene: TRBD1
v_gene: TRBV5-1
abundance: few
CDR3aa: CASARQGAGTEAFF
CDR3nt: TGCGCCAGCGCAAGACAGGGGGCCGGTACTGAAGCTTTCTTT

j_gene: TRBJ2-1
d_gene: TRBD2
v_gene: TRBV4-2
abundance: once
CDR3aa: CAISQDRGDEQFF
CDR3nt: TGTGCCATCAGCCAAGATCGGGGGGATGAGCAGTTCTTC